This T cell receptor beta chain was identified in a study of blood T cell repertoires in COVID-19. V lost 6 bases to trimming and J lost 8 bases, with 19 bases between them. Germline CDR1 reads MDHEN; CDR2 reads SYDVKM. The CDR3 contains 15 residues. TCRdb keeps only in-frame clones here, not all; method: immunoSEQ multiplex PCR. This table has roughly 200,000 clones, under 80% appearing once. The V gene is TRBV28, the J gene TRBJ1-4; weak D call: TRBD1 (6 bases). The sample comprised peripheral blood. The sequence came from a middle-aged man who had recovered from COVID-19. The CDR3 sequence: CASSEDRPGGEKLFF. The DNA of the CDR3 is TGTGCCAGCAGCGAAGACAGGCCGGGCGGCGAAAAACTGTTTTTT.